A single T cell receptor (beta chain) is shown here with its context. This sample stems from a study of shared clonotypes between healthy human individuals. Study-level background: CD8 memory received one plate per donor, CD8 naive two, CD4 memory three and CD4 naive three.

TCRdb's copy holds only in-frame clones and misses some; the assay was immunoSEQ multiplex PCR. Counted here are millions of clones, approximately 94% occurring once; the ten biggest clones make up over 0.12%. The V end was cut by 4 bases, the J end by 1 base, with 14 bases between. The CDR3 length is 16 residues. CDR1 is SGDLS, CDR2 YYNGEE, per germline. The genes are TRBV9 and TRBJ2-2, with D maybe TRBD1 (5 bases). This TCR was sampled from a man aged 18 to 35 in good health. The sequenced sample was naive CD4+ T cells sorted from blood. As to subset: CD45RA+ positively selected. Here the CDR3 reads CASSSPGRGNTGELFF. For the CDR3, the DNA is TGTGCCAGCAGCTCCCCCGGTAGGGGGAACACCGGGGAGCTGTTTTTT.